This TCR beta chain was captured in a study of breast tumors, draining lymph nodes, adjacent tissues. Whole-study findings and limits: Luminal-like breast cancer showed significantly greater tumor-nontumor repertoire similarity than basal-like breast cancer did.

TCRdb re-derived calls from the multiplex PCR reads in MiXCR, one entry per CDR3 protein. The table shows more than 50,000 distinct CDR3 sequences, with less than 45% occurring only once. CDR3 length: 14 amino acids. Trimming at V came to 5 bases and at J to 2 bases, leaving 2 bases not matched to a gene. Germline V CDR1 and CDR2: LGHNT, FRNRAP. This clonotype showed up many times. The antigen remains undetermined. This sequence was found in a female donor with breast cancer. Some clones in this sample may be carry-over from other donors' samples. This chain joins TRBV12-5 and TRBJ2-1; 8 bases line up with TRBD2. The specimen sequenced was breast tumor tissue. The CDR3 DNA reads TGTGCTAGTGGTCGCGGGGGGACCTACAATGAGCAGTTCTTC. Its protein is CASGRGGTYNEQFF.